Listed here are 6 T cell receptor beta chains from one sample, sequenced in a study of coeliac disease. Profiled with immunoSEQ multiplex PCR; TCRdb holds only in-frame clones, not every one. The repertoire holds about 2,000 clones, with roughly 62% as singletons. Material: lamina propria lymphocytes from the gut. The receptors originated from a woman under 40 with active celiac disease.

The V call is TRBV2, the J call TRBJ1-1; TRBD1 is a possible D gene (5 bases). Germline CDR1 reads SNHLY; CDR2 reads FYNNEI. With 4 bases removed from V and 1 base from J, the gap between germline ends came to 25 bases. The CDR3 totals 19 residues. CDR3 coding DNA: TGTGCCAGCAGTGCCTCCGGAGTTCCGACAGAAAGTTCGAACACTGAAGCTTTCTTT. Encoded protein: CASSASGVPTESSNTEAFF. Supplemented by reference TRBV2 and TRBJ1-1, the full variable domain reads EPEVTQTPSHQVTQMGQEVILRCVPISNHLYFYWYRQILGQKVEFLVSFYNNEISEKSEIFDDQFSVERPDGSNFTLKIRSTKLEDSAMYFCASSASGVPTESSNTEAFFGQGTRLTVV.

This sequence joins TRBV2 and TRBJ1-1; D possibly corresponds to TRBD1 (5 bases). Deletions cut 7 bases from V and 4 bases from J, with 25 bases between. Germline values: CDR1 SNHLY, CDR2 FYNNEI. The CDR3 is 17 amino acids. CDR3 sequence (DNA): TGTGCCAGCAAGGCGAGCCAGGGCCTAACCATGACCACTGAAGCTTTCTTT. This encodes CASKASQGLTMTTEAFF.

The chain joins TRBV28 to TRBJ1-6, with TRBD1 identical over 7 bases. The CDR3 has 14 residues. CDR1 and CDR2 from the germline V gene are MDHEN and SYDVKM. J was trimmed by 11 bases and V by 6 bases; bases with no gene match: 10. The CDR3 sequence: CASSLTGTQAPLHF. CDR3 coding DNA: TGTGCCAGCAGCCTGACAGGGACACAGGCACCCCTCCACTTT. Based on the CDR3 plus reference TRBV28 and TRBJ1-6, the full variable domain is DVKVTQSSRYLVKRTGEKVFLECVQDMDHENMFWYRQDPGLGLRLIYFSYDVKMKEKGDIPEGYSVSREKKERFSLILESASTNQTSMYLCASSLTGTQAPLHFGNGTRLTVT.

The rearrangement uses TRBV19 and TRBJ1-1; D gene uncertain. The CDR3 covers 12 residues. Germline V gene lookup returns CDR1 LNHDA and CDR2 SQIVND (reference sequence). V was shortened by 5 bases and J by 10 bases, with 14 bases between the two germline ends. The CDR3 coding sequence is TGTGCCAGTAGTCTTGTAGGCGGGTTAGCTTTCTTT. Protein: CASSLVGGLAFF.

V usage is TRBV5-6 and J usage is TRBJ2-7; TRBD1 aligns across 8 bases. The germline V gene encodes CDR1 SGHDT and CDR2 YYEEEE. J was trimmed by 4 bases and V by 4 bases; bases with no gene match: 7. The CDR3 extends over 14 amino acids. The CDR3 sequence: CASSPGTGSYEQYF. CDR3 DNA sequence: TGTGCCAGCAGCCCCGGGACAGGATCGTACGAGCAGTACTTC. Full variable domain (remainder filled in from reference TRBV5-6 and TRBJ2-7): DAGVTQSPTHLIKTRGQQVTLRCSPKSGHDTVSWYQQALGQGPQFIFQYYEEEERQRGNFPDRFSGHQFPNYSSELNVNALLLGDSALYLCASSPGTGSYEQYFGPGTRLTVT.

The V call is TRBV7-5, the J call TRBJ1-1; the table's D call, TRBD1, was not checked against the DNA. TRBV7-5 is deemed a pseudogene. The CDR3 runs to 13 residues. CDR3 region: CASSSDSPIEAFF. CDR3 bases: TGTGCCAGCAGCTCAGACAGTCCTATTGAAGCTTTCTTT.